This T cell receptor beta chain was recovered during a study of cytomegalovirus exposure and HLA in healthy donors. Points on this clone: Its antigen is not known. Other DNA sequences in the sample encode the same CDR3.

Primers included in the PCR were 60 Vbeta and 13 Jbeta primers. The method was immunoSEQ multiplex PCR; TCRdb's version includes in-frame clones alone and lacks a portion of them. The profile covers about 89,000 clones, with approximately 70% appearing a single time and roughly 2.2% taken by the ten largest. Regarding the study as a whole: A cluster of highly shared sequence variants was likely a sequencing artifact. A later analysis showed that HLA-associated TCR beta chains had undergone more clonal expansion than equally common others. Later analysis identified about 17,000 TCR beta sequences associated with HLA alleles, using a false discovery rate threshold of 0.05. Rare TCR sequences predominated, though certain public TCRs were found in many donors.

The CDR3 is made up of 15 amino acids. Losses at the gene ends were 4 bases for V and 5 bases for J; bases not matched to a gene: 6. CDR1 and CDR2 (germline): MGHRA, YSYEKL. The chain joins TRBV4-1 to TRBJ2-1; 9 nucleotides line up with TRBD2. Sequencing was done on a sample of PBMCs. The sequence was collected from a man aged 30 to 39 in good health and CMV-seronegative. CDR3 protein: CASSPRGGADNEQFF. The CDR3 DNA sequence: TGCGCCAGCAGCCCCCGCGGGGGGGCTGACAATGAGCAGTTCTTC.